Listed below are T cell receptor beta chains from one sample, sequenced in a study of blood T cell repertoires in COVID-19. Clones were read by immunoSEQ multiplex PCR, and TCRdb kept only the in-frame ones, dropping some. This sample has fewer than 350,000 clones; roughly 86% occur once, and the top ten carry about 8.6%. Material for sequencing was peripheral blood. These receptors were taken from a man between 35 and 55 years old with active or convalescent COVID-19. Each CDR3 is given with its conserved first and last residue. The order of the fields is CDR3 length, V gene, J gene, CDR3 protein.

>15|TRBV25-1|TRBJ2-7
CASRPSRGYFYEQYF
>15|TRBV9|TRBJ2-7
CASSIGTSGVWEQYF
>15|TRBV9|TRBJ1-4
CASSGGTSNNEKLFF
>19|TRBV15|TRBJ2-5
CATSRDPASGGPNQETQYF
>16|TRBV24-1|TRBJ2-1
CATSDHTGLANNEQFF
>14|TRBV7-8|TRBJ2-4
CASTADRVVNIQYF
>14|TRBV6-5|TRBJ1-5
CASGGTGEDQPQHF
>14|TRBV30|TRBJ1-2
CAWSQSGTGDGYTF
>14|TRBV29-1|TRBJ1-1
CSVAQGTQNTEAFF
>19|TRBV11-2|TRBJ1-5
CASSLDKKGEAFSNQPQHF
>14|TRBV7-2|TRBJ2-6
CATATGVGANVLTF
>15|TRBV19|TRBJ1-2
CASSIVEGNIYGYTF
>16|TRBV3-1/TRBV3-2|TRBJ2-1
CASSQVGTRLYNEQFF
>13|TRBV19|TRBJ1-1
CASIGHLGTEAFF
>16|TRBV6-1|TRBJ2-7
CASSGLIWAGGYEQYF
>16|TRBV7-3|TRBJ2-2
CASSFDSGGRTGELFF
>16|TRBV6-1|TRBJ2-7
CASSEGTGGFMYEQYF
>15|TRBV9|TRBJ1-4
CASSYRTSRGEKLFF
>17|TRBV6-1|TRBJ2-1
CASSVSITRASYNEQFF
>14|TRBV28|TRBJ1-6
CASQRDTYNSPLHF
>14|TRBV7-9|TRBJ1-2
CASSLGQAGYGYTF
>16|TRBV2|TRBJ2-7
CASRQGLAGGQNEQYF
>15|TRBV24-1|TRBJ2-1
CATSDPRTVPTEQFF
>14|TRBV27|TRBJ2-5
CASSRGTAEETQYF
>16|TRBV7-2|TRBJ1-3
CASSLRSGNIRNTIYF
>14|TRBV5-1|TRBJ1-1
CASSVTAGNTEAFF
>14|TRBV28|TRBJ2-6
CASTSHSGANVLTF
>19|TRBV2|TRBJ1-2
CASSARPGTGGGGGYGYTF
>16|TRBV4-2|TRBJ1-2
CASSPSGQGEDYGYTF
>14|TRBV2|TRBJ1-5
CASSVSGGNGPQHF
>11|TRBV12-3/TRBV12-4|TRBJ1-2
CASSFGESGTF
>12|TRBV28|TRBJ1-2
CASSLDSYGYTF
>17|TRBV2|TRBJ2-3
CASSPSRVSGGTDTQYF
>16|TRBV19|TRBJ2-7
CASSMLAGGHSYEQYF
>15|TRBV10-3|TRBJ1-1
CAISERRAGDTEAFF
>14|TRBV7-9|TRBJ1-1
CASSPVAGNTEAFF
>12|TRBV27|TRBJ2-1
CASSPGERELIF
>14|TRBV10-3|TRBJ1-2
CAISESSMRNGYTF
>16|TRBV5-4|TRBJ2-3
CASSLVGGRDTDTQYF
>12|TRBV28|TRBJ2-1
CASSGQVPEQFF
>15|TRBV19|TRBJ2-2
CASTLGTVNTGELFF
>14|TRBV3-1/TRBV3-2|TRBJ1-4
CASSLRGLKEKLFF
>15|TRBV27|TRBJ2-1
CASRVGTTGDNEQFF
>15|TRBV4-2|TRBJ1-2
CASSLRQADNYGYTF
>14|TRBV7-3|TRBJ2-1
CASSLGQGALEQFF
>15|TRBV6-4|TRBJ1-3
CASSEQGTPGNTIYF
>13|TRBV13|TRBJ1-2
CASRLQGAYGYTF
>13|TRBV2|TRBJ2-7
CASSVAGRYEQYF
>14|TRBV13|TRBJ1-1
CASSLGPGGTEAFF
>15|TRBV5-6|TRBJ1-1
CASSLHGGINTEAFF
>12|TRBV3-1/TRBV3-2|TRBJ2-7
CASSQDSNEQYF
>13|TRBV19|TRBJ1-1
CASHPGGGTEAFF
>13|TRBV5-1|TRBJ2-7
CASSLDPWREQYF